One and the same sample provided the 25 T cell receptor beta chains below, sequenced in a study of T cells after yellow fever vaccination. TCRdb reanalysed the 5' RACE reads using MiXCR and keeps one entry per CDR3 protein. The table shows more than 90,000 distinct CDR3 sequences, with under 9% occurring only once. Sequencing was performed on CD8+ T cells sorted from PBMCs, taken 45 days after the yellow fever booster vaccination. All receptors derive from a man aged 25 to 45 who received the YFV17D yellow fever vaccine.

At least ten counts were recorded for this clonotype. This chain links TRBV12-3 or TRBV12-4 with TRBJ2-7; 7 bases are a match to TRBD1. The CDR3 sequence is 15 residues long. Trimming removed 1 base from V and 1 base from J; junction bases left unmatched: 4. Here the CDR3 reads CASSLGPGQSYEQYF. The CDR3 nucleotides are TGTGCCAGCAGTTTAGGGCCGGGACAGTCCTACGAGCAGTACTTC.

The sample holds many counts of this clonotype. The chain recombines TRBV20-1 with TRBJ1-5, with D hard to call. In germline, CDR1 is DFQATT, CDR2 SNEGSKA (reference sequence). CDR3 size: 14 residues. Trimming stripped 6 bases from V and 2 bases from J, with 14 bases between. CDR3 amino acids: CSANRVGGNQPQHF. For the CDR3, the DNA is TGCAGTGCCAACCGGGTCGGGGGCAATCAGCCCCAGCATTTT.

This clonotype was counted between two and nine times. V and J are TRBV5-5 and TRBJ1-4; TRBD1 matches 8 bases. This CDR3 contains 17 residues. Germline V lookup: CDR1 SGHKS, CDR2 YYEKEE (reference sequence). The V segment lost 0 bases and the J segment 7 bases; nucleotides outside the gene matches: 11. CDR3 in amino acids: CASSLATGVGLSEKLFF. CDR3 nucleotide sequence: TGTGCCAGCAGCTTGGCGACAGGGGTCGGGTTGAGTGAAAAACTGTTTTTT.

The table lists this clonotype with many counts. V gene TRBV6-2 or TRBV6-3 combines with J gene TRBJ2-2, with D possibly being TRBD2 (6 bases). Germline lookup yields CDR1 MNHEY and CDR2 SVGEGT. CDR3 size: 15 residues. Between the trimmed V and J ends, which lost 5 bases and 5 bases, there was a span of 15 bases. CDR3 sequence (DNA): TGTGCCAGCAGTGACTTGCGGGAAGATACCGGGGAGCTGTTTTTT. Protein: CASSDLREDTGELFF.

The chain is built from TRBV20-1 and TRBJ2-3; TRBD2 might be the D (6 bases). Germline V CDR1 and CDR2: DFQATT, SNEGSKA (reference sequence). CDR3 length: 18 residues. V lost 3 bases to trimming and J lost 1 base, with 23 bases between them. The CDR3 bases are TGCAGTGCTAGTAAGGATAGGCGGGGTCTAAGGGGCACAGATACGCAGTATTTT. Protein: CSASKDRRGLRGTDTQYF.

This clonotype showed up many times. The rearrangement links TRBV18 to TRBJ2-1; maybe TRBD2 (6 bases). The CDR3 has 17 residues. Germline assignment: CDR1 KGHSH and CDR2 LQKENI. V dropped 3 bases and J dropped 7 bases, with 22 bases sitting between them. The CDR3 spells CASSPGRVSSAWNEQFF. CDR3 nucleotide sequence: TGTGCCAGCTCACCCGGGCGCGTCTCTAGCGCGTGGAATGAGCAGTTCTTC.

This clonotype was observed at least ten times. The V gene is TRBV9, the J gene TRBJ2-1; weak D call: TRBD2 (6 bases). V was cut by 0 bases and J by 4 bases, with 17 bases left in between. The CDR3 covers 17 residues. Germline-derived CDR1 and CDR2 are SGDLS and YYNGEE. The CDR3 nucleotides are TGTGCCAGCAGCGTAGGATTCCCGGGGGACCTATACAATGAGCAGTTCTTC. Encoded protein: CASSVGFPGDLYNEQFF.

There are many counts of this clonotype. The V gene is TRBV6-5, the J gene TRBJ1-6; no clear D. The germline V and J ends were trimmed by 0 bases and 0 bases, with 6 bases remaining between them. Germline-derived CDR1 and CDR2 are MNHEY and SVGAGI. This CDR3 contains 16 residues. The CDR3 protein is CASSYSASSYNSPLHF. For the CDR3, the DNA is TGTGCCAGCAGTTACTCGGCGAGCTCCTATAATTCACCCCTCCACTTT.

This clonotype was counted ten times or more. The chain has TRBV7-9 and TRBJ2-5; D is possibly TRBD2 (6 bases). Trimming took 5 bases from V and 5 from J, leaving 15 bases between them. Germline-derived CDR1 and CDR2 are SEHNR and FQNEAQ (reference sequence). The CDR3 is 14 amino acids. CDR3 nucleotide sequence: TGTGCCAGCAGCCTCCGGGAGCTTCTGGAGACCCAGTACTTC. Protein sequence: CASSLRELLETQYF.

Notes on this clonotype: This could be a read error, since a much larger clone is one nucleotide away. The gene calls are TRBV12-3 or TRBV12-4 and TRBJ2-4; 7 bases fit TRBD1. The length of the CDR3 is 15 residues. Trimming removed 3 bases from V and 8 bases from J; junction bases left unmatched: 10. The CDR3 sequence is CASSLTARRGHIQYF. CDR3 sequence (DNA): TGTGCCAGCAGTTTGACAGCTCGAAGGGGGCACATTCAGTACTTC.

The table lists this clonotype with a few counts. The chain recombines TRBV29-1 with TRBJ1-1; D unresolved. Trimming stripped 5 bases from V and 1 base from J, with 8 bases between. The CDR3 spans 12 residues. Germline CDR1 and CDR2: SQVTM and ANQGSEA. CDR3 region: CSVYSRNTEAFF. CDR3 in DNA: TGCAGCGTTTACAGTAGGAACACTGAAGCTTTCTTT.

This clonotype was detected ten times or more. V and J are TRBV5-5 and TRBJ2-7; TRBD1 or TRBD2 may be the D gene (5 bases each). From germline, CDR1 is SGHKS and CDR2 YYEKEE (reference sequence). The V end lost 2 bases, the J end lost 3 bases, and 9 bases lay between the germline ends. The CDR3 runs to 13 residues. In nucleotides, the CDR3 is TGTGCCAGCAGCTTCCGGGACGGCTACGAGCAGTACTTC. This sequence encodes CASSFRDGYEQYF.

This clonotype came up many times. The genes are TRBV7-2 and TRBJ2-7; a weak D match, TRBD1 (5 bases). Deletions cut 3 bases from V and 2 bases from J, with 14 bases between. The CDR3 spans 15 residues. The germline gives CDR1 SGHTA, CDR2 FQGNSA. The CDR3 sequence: CASSFNTGAAYEQYF. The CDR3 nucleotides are TGTGCCAGCAGCTTCAATACAGGTGCCGCCTACGAGCAGTACTTC.

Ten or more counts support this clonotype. CDR3 nucleotides: TGTGCCAGCAGTTACGTGGCAGGGCGCTACACAGATACGCAGTATTTT. This sequence encodes CASSYVAGRYTDTQYF. The gene calls are TRBV6-5 and TRBJ2-3, with D tentatively TRBD1 (5 bases). This CDR3 is built from 16 residues. V shed 2 bases and J shed 2 bases, with 14 bases lying between them. The germline V gene encodes CDR1 MNHEY and CDR2 SVGAGI.

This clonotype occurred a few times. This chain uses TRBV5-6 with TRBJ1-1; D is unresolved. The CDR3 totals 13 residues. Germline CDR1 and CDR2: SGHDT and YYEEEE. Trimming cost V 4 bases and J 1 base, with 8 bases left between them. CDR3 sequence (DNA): TGTGCCAGCAGCGACACTGGGAACACTGAAGCTTTCTTT. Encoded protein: CASSDTGNTEAFF.

The CDR3: CASSPQLGEQYF. In DNA, the CDR3 is TGTGCCAGCAGCCCACAACTGGGGGAGCAGTACTTC. The J gene is TRBJ2-7, the V gene TRBV11-2; D gene unclear. V lost 5 bases, J lost 7 bases, and 12 bases lay in between. This CDR3 is 12 amino acids long. The V gene's germline CDR1 is SGHAT and CDR2 FQNNGV.

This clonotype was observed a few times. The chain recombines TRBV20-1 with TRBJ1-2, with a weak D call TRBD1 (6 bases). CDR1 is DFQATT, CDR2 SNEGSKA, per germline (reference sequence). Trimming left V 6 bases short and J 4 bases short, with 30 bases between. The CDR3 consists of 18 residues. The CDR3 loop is CSALSRREGVAGFYGYTF. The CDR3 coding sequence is TGCAGTGCCCTATCCCGCAGGGAGGGGGTAGCAGGATTCTATGGCTACACCTTC.

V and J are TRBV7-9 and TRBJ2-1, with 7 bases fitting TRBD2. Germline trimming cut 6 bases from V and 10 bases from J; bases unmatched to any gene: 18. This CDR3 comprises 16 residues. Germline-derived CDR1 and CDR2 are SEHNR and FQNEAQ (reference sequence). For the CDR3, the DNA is TGTGCCAGCAGGGCCGCACTAGCGCAAGGCCCTGGGGAGCAGTTCTTC. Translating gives CASRAALAQGPGEQFF.

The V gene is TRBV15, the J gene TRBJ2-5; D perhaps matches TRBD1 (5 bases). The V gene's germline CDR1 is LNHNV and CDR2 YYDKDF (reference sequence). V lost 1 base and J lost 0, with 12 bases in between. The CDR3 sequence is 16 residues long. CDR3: CATSRGRKGYQETQYF. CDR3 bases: TGTGCCACCAGCAGAGGCCGGAAGGGGTACCAAGAGACCCAGTACTTC.

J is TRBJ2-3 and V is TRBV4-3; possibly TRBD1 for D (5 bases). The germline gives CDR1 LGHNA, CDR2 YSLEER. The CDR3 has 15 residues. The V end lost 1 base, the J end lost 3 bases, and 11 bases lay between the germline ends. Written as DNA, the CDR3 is TGCGCCAGCAGCCAAGGGCAGGGCACGACAGATACGCAGTATTTT. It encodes CASSQGQGTTDTQYF.

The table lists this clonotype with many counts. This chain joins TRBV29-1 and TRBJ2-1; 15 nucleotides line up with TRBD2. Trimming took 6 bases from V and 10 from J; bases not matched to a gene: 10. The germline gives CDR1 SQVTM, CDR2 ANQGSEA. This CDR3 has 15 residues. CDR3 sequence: CSVVGLAGGRGEQFF. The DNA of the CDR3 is TGCAGCGTCGTTGGACTAGCGGGAGGGCGTGGAGAGCAGTTCTTC.

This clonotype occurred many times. The CDR3 DNA reads as TGTGCCAGCAGAACCGGGACGGTCAGCTCTGGGGCCAACGTCCTGACTTTC. It is translated as CASRTGTVSSGANVLTF. The gene calls are TRBV5-5 and TRBJ2-6; D assignment may be TRBD1 or TRBD2 (5 bases each). The CDR3 loop spans 17 amino acids. Trimming shortened V by 5 bases and J by 0 bases, and 15 bases separated the two germline ends. The germline CDR1 and CDR2 sequences are SGHKS and YYEKEE (reference sequence).

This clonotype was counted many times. This CDR3 reads CASSPLRDWPGNTIYF. The CDR3 DNA reads as TGTGCCAGCAGTCCCCTTCGGGATTGGCCTGGAAACACCATATATTTT. The V and J genes are TRBV27 and TRBJ1-3, with unresolved D. V was shortened by 5 bases and J by 2 bases, with 16 bases between the two germline ends. CDR1 is MNHEY and CDR2 is SMNVEV in the germline V gene (reference sequence). CDR3 length equals 16 residues.

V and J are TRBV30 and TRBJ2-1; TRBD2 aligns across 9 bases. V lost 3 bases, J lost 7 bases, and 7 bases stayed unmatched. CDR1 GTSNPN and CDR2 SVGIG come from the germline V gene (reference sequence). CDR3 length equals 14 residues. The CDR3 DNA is TGTGCCTGGAGAGTTGCGGGAGGGGTAAATGAGCAGTTCTTC. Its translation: CAWRVAGGVNEQFF.

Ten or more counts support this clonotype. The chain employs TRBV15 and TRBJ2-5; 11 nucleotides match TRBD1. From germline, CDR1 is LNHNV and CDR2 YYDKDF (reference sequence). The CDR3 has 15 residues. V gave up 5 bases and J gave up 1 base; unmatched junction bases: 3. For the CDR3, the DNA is TGTGCCACCAGCCGGGACAGGGGGTCCCAAGAGACCCAGTACTTC. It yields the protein CATSRDRGSQETQYF.